One sample yielded the 8 T cell receptor beta chains listed below, sequenced in a study of shared clonotypes between healthy human individuals. Terminally differentiated effector memory CD45RA+ cells were excluded by CCR7 positive selection of CD45RO-negative cells. Using immunoSEQ multiplex PCR, the repertoire was profiled, and TCRdb retains in-frame clones only, with some absent. The repertoire holds some 630,000 clones, about 95% seen once, with roughly 0.1% in the top ten. The sequenced material came from naive CD8+ T cells sorted from blood. Receptor source: a woman aged 25-40 years in good health.

V gene TRBV4-1 combines with J gene TRBJ1-5; TRBD1 agrees at 7 bases. CDR3 length equals 17 residues. Germline V gene data show CDR1 as MGHRA and CDR2 as YSYEKL. With 0 bases clipped from V and 0 bases from J, the junction kept 5 bases outside the gene matches. For the CDR3, the DNA is TGCGCCAGCAGCCAAGATAGTGGGACAGTTAGCAATCAGCCCCAGCATTTT. It codes for CASSQDSGTVSNQPQHF.

The rearrangement links TRBV7-9 to TRBJ2-7; 9 nucleotides match TRBD1. With V trimmed by 1 base and J by 4 bases, 2 bases remained unmatched. This CDR3 spans 14 amino acids. Per germline, CDR1 SEHNR and CDR2 FQNEAQ (reference sequence). The CDR3 DNA reads as TGTGCCAGCAGCTTAGGGGACAGGGAGTACGAGCAGTACTTC. Its protein is CASSLGDREYEQYF.

The chain joins TRBV25-1 to TRBJ1-5; tentative D call: TRBD1 (5 bases). V lost 6 bases, J lost 3 bases, and 12 bases lay in between. There are 14 residues in the CDR3. Germline CDR1 MGHDK, CDR2 SYGVNS. CDR3 coding DNA: TGTGCCAGCAGCATAGGGGCCTCCAATCAGCCCCAGCATTTT. Protein sequence: CASSIGASNQPQHF. The full variable domain, its missing parts supplied by reference TRBV25-1 and TRBJ1-5, is EADIYQTPRYLVIGTGKKITLECSQTMGHDKMYWYQQDPGMELHLIHYSYGVNSTEKGDLSSESTVSRIRTEHFPLTLESARPSHTSQYLCASSIGASNQPQHFGDGTRLSIL.

The CDR3 loop reads CASSLGAGLRVYEQYF. Written as DNA, the CDR3 is TGTGCCAGCAGCTTAGGCGCTGGACTCAGGGTCTACGAGCAGTACTTC. The chain links TRBV11-2 to TRBJ2-7; either TRBD1 or TRBD2 may fit D (5 bases each). The CDR3 runs to 16 residues. Per the germline V gene, CDR1 is SGHAT and CDR2 is FQNNGV. The ends were cut back, 1 base at V and 3 bases at J, with 16 bases in the middle.

J is TRBJ2-7 and V is TRBV4-1, with D possibly TRBD2 on 5 matching bases. The V end lost 4 bases, the J end lost 3 bases, and 16 bases lay between the germline ends. The CDR3 is 15 amino acids. Per germline, CDR1 MGHRA and CDR2 YSYEKL. DNA of the CDR3: TGCGCCAGCAGCCCCGTCGGGGTTAGCAGCTACGAGCAGTACTTC. It yields the protein CASSPVGVSSYEQYF.

The chain joins TRBV4-1 to TRBJ1-3, with D unresolved. The CDR3 runs 15 residues. Trimming cost V 0 bases and J 2 bases, with 8 bases left between them. CDR1 and CDR2 (germline): MGHRA, YSYEKL. CDR3 in amino acids: CASSQDRIPGNTIYF. DNA of the CDR3: TGCGCCAGCAGCCAAGATCGCATTCCTGGAAACACCATATATTTT.

The rearrangement uses TRBV6-4 and TRBJ1-1; TRBD1 matches at 7 bases. Germline assignment: CDR1 MRHNA and CDR2 SNTAGT. CDR3 size: 14 residues. The V gene end was trimmed by 4 bases and the J gene end by 4 bases; junction bases not matched to a gene: 6. CDR3 in amino acids: CASSVWRGPTEAFF. The DNA of the CDR3 is TGTGCCAGCAGTGTATGGAGGGGGCCCACTGAAGCTTTCTTT.

This chain links TRBV27 with TRBJ2-7, with a weak D call TRBD1 (5 bases). There are 12 residues in the CDR3. Trimming stripped 6 bases from V and 2 bases from J, with 8 bases between. The germline V gene has CDR1 MNHEY and CDR2 SMNVEV (reference sequence). The CDR3 region has the DNA TGTGCCAGCAGAACAGGAACCTACGAGCAGTACTTC. It translates to CASRTGTYEQYF.